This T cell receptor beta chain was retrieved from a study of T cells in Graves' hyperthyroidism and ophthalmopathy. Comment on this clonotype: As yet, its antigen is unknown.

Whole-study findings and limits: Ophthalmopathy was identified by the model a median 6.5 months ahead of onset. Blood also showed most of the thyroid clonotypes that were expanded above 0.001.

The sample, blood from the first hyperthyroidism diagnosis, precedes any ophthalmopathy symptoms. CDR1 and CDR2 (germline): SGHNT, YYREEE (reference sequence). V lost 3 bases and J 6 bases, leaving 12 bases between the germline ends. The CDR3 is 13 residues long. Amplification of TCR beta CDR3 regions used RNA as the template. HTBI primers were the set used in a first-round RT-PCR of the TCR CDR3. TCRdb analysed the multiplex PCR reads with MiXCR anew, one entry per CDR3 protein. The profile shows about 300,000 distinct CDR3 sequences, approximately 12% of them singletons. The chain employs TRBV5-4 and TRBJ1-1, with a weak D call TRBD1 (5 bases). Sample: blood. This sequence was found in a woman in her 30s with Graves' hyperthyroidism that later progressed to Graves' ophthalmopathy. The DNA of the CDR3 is TGTGCCAGCAGCTGGGGCATTCTGTCTGAAGCTTTCTTT. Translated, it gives CASSWGILSEAFF. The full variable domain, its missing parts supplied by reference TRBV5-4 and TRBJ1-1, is ETGVTQSPTHLIKTRGQQVTLRCSSQSGHNTVSWYQQALGQGPQFIFQYYREEENGRGNFPPRFSGLQFPNYSSELNVNALELDDSALYLCASSWGILSEAFFGQGTRLTVV.